One sample yielded the 27 T cell receptor beta chains listed below, sequenced in a study of T cells of healthy individuals. TCRdb reprocessed the 5' RACE reads with MiXCR, giving one entry per CDR3 protein. The sample lists tens of thousands of distinct CDR3 sequences, about a sixth seen once, with around 5.1% in the top ten. These receptors were collected from a human donor in good health.

This clonotype was observed many times. The chain recombines TRBV20-1 with TRBJ2-3, with unresolved D. The CDR3 is 14 amino acids. V was pared by 3 bases and J by 0 bases, with 10 bases between. Germline loops: CDR1 DFQATT, CDR2 SNEGSKA (reference sequence). CDR3 protein: CSASLFASTDTQYF. CDR3 bases: TGCAGTGCTAGTCTCTTCGCAAGCACAGATACGCAGTATTTT.

The V and J genes are TRBV6-5 and TRBJ2-1, with 11 nucleotides matching TRBD2. Trimming took 5 bases from V and 4 from J; bases not matched to a gene: 4. Germline CDR1 reads MNHEY; CDR2 reads SVGAGI. This CDR3 is 15 amino acids long. This CDR3 is CASSTLAGGYNEQFF. The CDR3, as DNA: TGTGCCAGCAGTACTCTAGCGGGGGGTTACAATGAGCAGTTCTTC.

A remark on this clonotype: This may be a read error: a much more frequent sequence differs by one nucleotide. The gene calls are TRBV20-1 and TRBJ2-7; D possibly corresponds to TRBD2 (5 bases). From germline, CDR1 is DFQATT and CDR2 SNEGSKA (reference sequence). Trimming removed 2 bases from V and 7 bases from J, with 18 bases in between. The CDR3 loop spans 14 amino acids. CDR3 amino acids: CSARFSGGTGEQYF. The CDR3 bases are TGCAGTGCTAGATTCAGTGGTGGAACGGGGGAGCAGTACTTC.

The chain carries TRBV5-1 and TRBJ2-7, with D possibly TRBD1 on 6 matching bases. The CDR3 is 13 amino acids. Trimming shortened V by 3 bases and J by 6 bases, and 13 bases separated the two germline ends. Germline V gene lookup returns CDR1 SGHRS and CDR2 YFSETQ. The CDR3 loop reads CASSYATGTEQYF. CDR3 sequence (DNA): TGCGCCAGCAGCTACGCCACAGGGACCGAGCAGTACTTC.

This clonotype was observed many times. The rearrangement uses TRBV28 and TRBJ2-7, with 10 bases matching TRBD2. Germline V lookup: CDR1 MDHEN, CDR2 SYDVKM. This CDR3 contains 14 residues. V gave up 7 bases and J gave up 2 bases; unmatched junction bases: 5. The CDR3 region is CASTRTSGPYEQYF. The CDR3 nucleotides are TGTGCCAGCACCCGGACTAGCGGACCCTACGAGCAGTACTTC.

The V call is TRBV20-1, the J call TRBJ2-3; tentative D call: TRBD2 (5 bases). The CDR3 totals 16 residues. Per germline, CDR1 DFQATT and CDR2 SNEGSKA (reference sequence). Trimming left V 0 bases short and J 1 base short, with 14 bases between. In nucleotides, the CDR3 is TGCAGTGCTAGAGATCGGGCACTAGATGGCACAGATACGCAGTATTTT. Its translation is CSARDRALDGTDTQYF.

The chain carries TRBV6-5 and TRBJ2-1; 11 nucleotides align to TRBD2. CDR1 is MNHEY, CDR2 SVGAGI, per germline. The CDR3 has 14 amino acids. Trimming took 4 bases from V and 9 from J; bases not matched to a gene: 5. The CDR3 coding sequence is TGTGCCAGCAGTTTAGCGGGAGGGGGTAGTGAGCAGTTCTTC. Its translation is CASSLAGGGSEQFF.

This clonotype appeared a few times. This sequence joins TRBV29-1 and TRBJ2-3; 7 positions agree with TRBD2. With 0 bases clipped from V and 2 bases from J, the junction kept 11 bases outside the gene matches. In germline, CDR1 is SQVTM, CDR2 ANQGSEA. The CDR3 totals 17 residues. The CDR3 nucleotides are TGCAGCGTTGAAGATCTCCCAGGGAGGGCCCTCACAGATACGCAGTATTTT. Protein sequence: CSVEDLPGRALTDTQYF.

The table lists this clonotype with many counts. The rearrangement uses TRBV5-1 and TRBJ1-6; no clear D gene. V was clipped by 0 bases and J by 9 bases, with 13 bases between them. CDR1 is SGHRS, CDR2 YFSETQ, per germline. This CDR3 is built from 15 residues. DNA for the CDR3: TGCGCCAGCAGCTTGGAGGCTTCCGCGGGTTCACCCCTCCACTTT. This sequence encodes CASSLEASAGSPLHF.

V usage is TRBV21-1 and J usage is TRBJ2-7. TRBV21-1 is a listed pseudogene. This CDR3 is built from 14 residues. The CDR3 nucleotides read TGTGCCAGCAGCAGCCAAGGCCAAGCCTACGAGCAGTACTTC. Protein: CASSSQGQAYEQYF.

The chain has TRBV7-2 and TRBJ1-3; 7 nucleotides agree with TRBD1. Germline loops: CDR1 SGHTA, CDR2 FQGNSA. The CDR3 spans 15 residues. Trimming at V came to 4 bases and at J to 2 bases, leaving 5 bases not matched to a gene. This chain's CDR3 is CASSSDRATGNTIYF. Written as DNA, the CDR3 is TGTGCCAGCAGCTCCGACAGGGCTACTGGAAACACCATATATTTT.

This clonotype has just a few counts. The genes are TRBV15 and TRBJ2-7, with D perhaps assigned TRBD1 or TRBD2 (5 bases each). CDR1 is LNHNV and CDR2 is YYDKDF in the germline V gene (reference sequence). V was trimmed by 3 bases and J by 1 base, leaving 13 bases between them. This CDR3 has 15 residues. CDR3 residues: CATSRYQGRSYEQYF. Here the CDR3 DNA reads TGTGCCACCAGCAGGTATCAGGGACGGTCCTACGAGCAGTACTTC.

This clonotype was observed a few times. The chain couples TRBV12-3 or TRBV12-4 to TRBJ1-6, with D possibly matching TRBD1 (6 bases). This CDR3 contains 13 residues. V was cut by 6 bases and J by 9 bases, with 12 bases left in between. CDR3 DNA sequence: TGTGCCAGCAGCCTTACAGGGTTTTCACCCCTCCACTTT. It is translated as CASSLTGFSPLHF.

This clonotype was seen once. The rearrangement links TRBV7-9 to TRBJ2-7; the D is unclear. Germline V gene sequence: CDR1 SEHNR, CDR2 FQNEAQ (reference sequence). Trimming shortened V by 1 base and J by 7 bases, and 14 bases separated the two germline ends. CDR3 length: 14 amino acids. The CDR3 coding sequence is TGTGCCAGCAGCTTAGACCACAGCACCGGGGAGCAGTACTTC. Its protein is CASSLDHSTGEQYF.

The genes are TRBV28 and TRBJ2-5; D unclear. Germline loops: CDR1 MDHEN, CDR2 SYDVKM. The V and J ends lost 2 bases and 5 bases respectively, with 12 bases between them. This CDR3 comprises 14 residues. Written as DNA, the CDR3 is TGTGCCAGCAGTTTACAGTCCGGGTTGGAGACCCAGTACTTC. Protein product: CASSLQSGLETQYF.

This clonotype was seen at least ten times. The J gene is TRBJ1-1, the V gene TRBV12-3 or TRBV12-4; tentative D call: TRBD1 (5 bases). The length of the CDR3 is 14 residues. The ends were cut back, 4 bases at V and 4 bases at J, with 13 bases in the middle. The CDR3 sequence is CASSSVGGSTEAFF. The CDR3 DNA is TGTGCCAGCAGTTCGGTGGGGGGATCCACTGAAGCTTTCTTT.

This clonotype was seen at least ten times. V is TRBV18 and J is TRBJ2-7, with unresolved D. V gave up 2 bases and J gave up 4 bases, with 3 bases separating them. The CDR3 contains 11 residues. The germline V gene encodes CDR1 KGHSH and CDR2 LQKENI. For the CDR3, the DNA is TGTGCCAGCTCACCAGGTTACGAGCAGTACTTC. This translates into CASSPGYEQYF.

At least ten counts were recorded for this clonotype. This chain links TRBV7-2 with TRBJ2-5; D gene unclear. Germline loops: CDR1 SGHTA, CDR2 FQGNSA. Trimming pared 5 bases from V and 2 bases from J, leaving 6 bases between. CDR3 size: 12 residues. The DNA for the CDR3 is TGTGCCAGCAGCGGGTTGCAAGAGACCCAGTACTTC. It encodes CASSGLQETQYF. Looking up the rest from reference TRBV7-2 and TRBJ2-5 gives the full variable domain: GAGVSQSPSNKVTEKGKDVELRCDPISGHTALYWYRQSLGQGLEFLIYFQGNSAPDKSGLPSDRFSAERTGGSVSTLTIQRTQQEDSAVYLCASSGLQETQYFGPGTRLLVL.

The rearrangement joins TRBV19 to TRBJ1-4; no clear D. The CDR3 runs 14 residues. From germline, CDR1 is LNHDA and CDR2 SQIVND (reference sequence). V lost 6 bases to trimming and J lost 8 bases, with 16 bases between them. The CDR3 region has the DNA TGTGCCAGTAGGCAGGCTTCAAGAGCCGAAAAACTGTTTTTT. It specifies CASRQASRAEKLFF.

This clonotype was seen ten or more times. This chain joins TRBV14 and TRBJ2-4, with D tentatively TRBD2 (6 bases). Per the germline V gene, CDR1 is SGHDN and CDR2 is FVKESK. Deletions cut 1 base from V and 10 bases from J, with 8 bases between. CDR3 length: 12 residues. The CDR3 sequence: CASSQVGRIQYF. CDR3 in DNA: TGTGCCAGCAGCCAAGTTGGGAGGATTCAGTACTTC.

This clonotype was observed many times. V and J are TRBV20-1 and TRBJ1-1; 8 nucleotides line up with TRBD1. Germline loops: CDR1 DFQATT, CDR2 SNEGSKA (reference sequence). The CDR3 loop spans 15 amino acids. J was trimmed by 4 bases and V by 3 bases; bases with no gene match: 10. The CDR3 is CSARRSGGGTTEAFF. The CDR3 region has the DNA TGCAGTGCTAGGCGCTCAGGGGGCGGGACCACTGAAGCTTTCTTT.

In regard to this clonotype: A junction end diverges from the germline sequence, so it may reflect a read error. The genes are TRBV11-2 and TRBJ1-1, with D unresolved. The CDR3 consists of 12 residues. The germline gives CDR1 SGHAT, CDR2 FQNNGV. For the CDR3, the DNA is TGTGTCAGCAGCCGGGAGGTTGCCATGGCTTTCTTT. Translating it yields CVSSREVAMAFF.

This clonotype was picked up many times. The gene calls are TRBV3-1 and TRBJ1-5; no firm D call. V was pared by 1 base and J by 5 bases, with 6 bases between. From germline, CDR1 is LGHDT and CDR2 YNNKEL (reference sequence). CDR3 size: 13 residues. The CDR3 bases are TGTGCCAGCAGCCAAGGGCCCCATCAGCCCCAGCATTTT. Its protein product is CASSQGPHQPQHF.

The CDR3 DNA sequence: TGTGCTAGTGGTTTGACCCTGCCTAACTATGGCTACACCTTC. Its protein is CASGLTLPNYGYTF. The V gene is TRBV12-5, the J gene TRBJ1-2; unclear D gene. Germline CDR1 and CDR2: LGHNT and FRNRAP. The CDR3 covers 14 residues. Between the trimmed V and J ends, which lost 2 bases and 0 bases, there was a span of 7 bases.

This clonotype was seen ten or more times. The chain uses TRBV27 and TRBJ2-2; 9 bases match TRBD2. Germline V lookup: CDR1 MNHEY, CDR2 SMNVEV (reference sequence). Trimming at V came to 4 bases and at J to 4 bases, leaving 4 bases not matched to a gene. The CDR3 loop spans 15 amino acids. The CDR3 spells CASSSGTSSTGELFF. The CDR3 DNA reads TGTGCCAGCAGTTCCGGGACTAGCTCCACCGGGGAGCTGTTTTTT.

The chain combines TRBV6-6 with TRBJ1-1; 7 positions agree with TRBD1. The CDR3 loop spans 15 amino acids. J lost 4 bases, V lost 4 bases, and 9 bases had no gene match. CDR1 is MNHNY, CDR2 SVGAGI, per germline (reference sequence). Written as DNA, the CDR3 is TGTGCCAGCAGTTCAAACCGACAGGGCCGCACTGAAGCTTTCTTT. It yields the protein CASSSNRQGRTEAFF.

Ten or more counts support this clonotype. V usage is TRBV7-9 and J usage is TRBJ2-3; 7 nucleotides match TRBD2. Trimming cost V 8 bases and J 6 bases; bases outside gene matches: 11. The CDR3 loop spans 14 amino acids. The germline V gene encodes CDR1 SEHNR and CDR2 FQNEAQ (reference sequence). The CDR3 nucleotides read TGTGCCAGCCCCCGGGACTACCCGTGGGATACGCAGTATTTT. This translates into CASPRDYPWDTQYF.